This T cell receptor beta chain was documented in a study of breast tumors, draining lymph nodes, adjacent tissues. Study findings and constraints: Tumors had less TCR diversity than lymph nodes, more than nontumor tissue. Compared with basal-like, luminal-like tumors shared significantly more repertoire with nontumor tissue.

TCRdb analysed the multiplex PCR reads with MiXCR anew, one entry per CDR3 protein. The data hold tens of thousands of distinct CDR3 sequences, with more than 20% observed a single time. Remarks on this clonotype: The antigen is undetermined.

The clonotype was recovered from a female donor with breast cancer. Some clones in this sample may be carry-over from other donors' samples. Sequencing used breast tumor tissue.

Here the CDR3 reads CASSPWGSADSYEQYF. For the CDR3, the DNA is TGCGCCAGCAGCCCCTGGGGGTCTGCGGACTCCTACGAGCAGTACTTC. This chain links TRBV10-2 with TRBJ2-7; D could derive from TRBD1 or TRBD2 (5 bases each). The CDR3 consists of 16 residues. In germline, CDR1 is WSHSY, CDR2 SAAADI. V was clipped by 6 bases and J by 0 bases, with 18 bases between them.